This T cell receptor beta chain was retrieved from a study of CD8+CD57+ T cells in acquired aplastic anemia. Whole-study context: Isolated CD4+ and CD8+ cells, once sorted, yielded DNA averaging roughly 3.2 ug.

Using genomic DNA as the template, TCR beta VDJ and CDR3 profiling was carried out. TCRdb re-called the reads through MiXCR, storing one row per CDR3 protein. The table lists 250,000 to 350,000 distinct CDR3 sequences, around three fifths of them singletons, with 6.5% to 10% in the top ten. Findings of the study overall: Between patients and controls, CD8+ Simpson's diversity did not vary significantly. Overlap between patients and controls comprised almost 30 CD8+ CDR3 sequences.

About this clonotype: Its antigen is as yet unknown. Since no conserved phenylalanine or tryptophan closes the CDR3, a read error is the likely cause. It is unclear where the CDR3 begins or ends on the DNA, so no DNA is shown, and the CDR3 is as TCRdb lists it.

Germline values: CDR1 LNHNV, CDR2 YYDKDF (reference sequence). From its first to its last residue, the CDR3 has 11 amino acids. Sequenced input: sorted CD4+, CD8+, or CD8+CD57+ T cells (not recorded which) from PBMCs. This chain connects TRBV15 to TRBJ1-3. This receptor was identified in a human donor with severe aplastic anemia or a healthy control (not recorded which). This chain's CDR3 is CATSLETGRHT.